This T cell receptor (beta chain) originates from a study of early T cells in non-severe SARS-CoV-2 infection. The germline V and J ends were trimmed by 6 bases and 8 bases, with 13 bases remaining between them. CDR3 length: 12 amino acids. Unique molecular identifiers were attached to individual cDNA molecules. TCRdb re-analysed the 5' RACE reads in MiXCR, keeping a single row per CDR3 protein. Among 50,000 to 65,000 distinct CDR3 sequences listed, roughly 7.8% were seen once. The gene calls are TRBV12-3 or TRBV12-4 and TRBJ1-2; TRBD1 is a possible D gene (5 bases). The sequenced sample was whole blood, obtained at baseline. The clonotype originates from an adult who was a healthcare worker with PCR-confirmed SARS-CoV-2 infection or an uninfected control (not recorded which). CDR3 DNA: TGTGCCAGCAGGGCGGACATGTCAGGCTACACCTTC. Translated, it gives CASRADMSGYTF.